This TCR beta chain was found in a study of blood T cell repertoires in COVID-19. Across the study: The study drew acute and convalescent COVID-19 samples from the United States, Italy and Spain. In each case, the material was cDNA or gDNA derived from T cells, B-cell-depleted T cells, or PBMCs.

In the study's own analysis: It was from reference gene primer amplification that nucleated cell counts were estimated. The table came from immunoSEQ multiplex PCR; TCRdb's copy has only in-frame clones and leaves some out. The V and J calls and clone size are taken from that table; D and trimming were inferred from the DNA. Of fewer than 200,000 clones in the sample, around 87% are singletons; the top ten hold 2.5%. The V segment lost 3 bases and the J segment 10 bases; nucleotides outside the gene matches: 10. Per the germline V gene, CDR1 is SGHRS and CDR2 is YFSETQ. The CDR3 is made up of 15 amino acids. This clone was seen a single time.

J is TRBJ2-1 and V is TRBV5-1; TRBD2 agrees at 10 bases. This TCR came from a man aged 35 to 55 with active or convalescent COVID-19. Sequenced material: peripheral blood. The CDR3 DNA is TGCGCCAGCAGCTACTCCGGGACTAGCGTCGAGGAGCAGTTCTTC. Protein: CASSYSGTSVEEQFF.